The next 15 T cell receptor beta chains were all read from a single sample in a study of blood T cell repertoires in COVID-19. Assay: immunoSEQ multiplex PCR; the TCRdb copy retains only in-frame clones and omits some. The sample lists over 200,000 clones, about 83% occurring once. Material for sequencing was peripheral blood. These receptor sequences come from a woman in her 30s with COVID-19, enrolled during active disease.

This clone occurred a few times. The chain joins TRBV28 to TRBJ2-7, with 9 positions matching TRBD1. Germline values: CDR1 MDHEN, CDR2 SYDVKM. This CDR3 is 16 amino acids long. The J segment lost 4 bases and the V segment lost 1 base, leaving 8 bases of the junction unmatched. CDR3 protein: CASSLLPGTGRYEQYF. CDR3 bases: TGTGCCAGCAGTTTATTGCCCGGGACAGGGCGTTACGAGCAGTACTTC. Combining the CDR3 with reference TRBV28 and TRBJ2-7 gives the whole variable domain DVKVTQSSRYLVKRTGEKVFLECVQDMDHENMFWYRQDPGLGLRLIYFSYDVKMKEKGDIPEGYSVSREKKERFSLILESASTNQTSMYLCASSLLPGTGRYEQYFGPGTRLTVT.

The V call is TRBV30, the J call TRBJ1-2, with 8 nucleotides matching TRBD1. The germline V gene has CDR1 GTSNPN and CDR2 SVGIG (reference sequence). This CDR3 spans 12 amino acids. Germline trimming cut 7 bases from V and 4 bases from J; bases unmatched to any gene: 5. Here the CDR3 reads CAFQGAGYGYTF. In DNA form, the CDR3 reads TGTGCCTTTCAGGGGGCGGGCTATGGCTACACCTTC.

This clone has only a few counts. The chain links TRBV19 to TRBJ2-7, with TRBD1 matching over 7 bases. V lost 4 bases to trimming and J lost 2 bases; unmatched junction nucleotides: 8. Germline V CDR1 and CDR2: LNHDA, SQIVND (reference sequence). CDR3 size: 15 residues. CDR3 sequence (DNA): TGTGCCAGTAGTACAACCCGGGACAGTCCCTACGAGCAGTACTTC. Protein sequence: CASSTTRDSPYEQYF.

The chain recombines TRBV6-2 or TRBV6-3 with TRBJ1-2; D call uncertain. From germline, CDR1 is MNHEY and CDR2 SVGEGT. Trimming left V 4 bases short and J 0 bases short, with 9 bases between. The CDR3 is made up of 14 amino acids. CDR3: CASSLGRTNYGYTF. The CDR3 DNA sequence: TGTGCCAGCAGTTTGGGCAGGACTAACTATGGCTACACCTTC.

For the CDR3, the DNA is TGTGCCAGCAGTCCGGCGGGCCTGGAGCCCCAGCATTTT. It codes for CASSPAGLEPQHF. The V and J genes are TRBV27 and TRBJ1-5; no reliable D call. Germline CDR1 MNHEY, CDR2 SMNVEV (reference sequence). The CDR3 is made up of 13 amino acids. Trimming took off 5 bases at V and 8 bases at J, with 13 bases between the two ends.

This clone appeared many times. The J gene is TRBJ1-1, the V gene TRBV30; 8 nucleotides line up with TRBD1. CDR1 is GTSNPN, CDR2 SVGIG, per germline (reference sequence). J gave up 6 bases and V 1 base, and 13 bases lay outside the gene matches. This CDR3 comprises 16 residues. The chain's CDR3 is CAWSGTGIYGDAEAFF. The CDR3 region has the DNA TGTGCCTGGAGTGGGACAGGGATATACGGGGACGCTGAAGCTTTCTTT.

V usage is TRBV7-9 and J usage is TRBJ2-5, with a possible D match to TRBD2 (5 bases). CDR3 length: 15 amino acids. From germline, CDR1 is SEHNR and CDR2 FQNEAQ (reference sequence). V dropped 1 base and J dropped 2 bases, with 11 bases sitting between them. CDR3 bases: TGTGCCAGCAGCTTAGATAGCGCTCATCAAGAGACCCAGTACTTC. Its protein is CASSLDSAHQETQYF.

The V and J genes are TRBV28 and TRBJ2-7, with D perhaps TRBD2 (6 bases). V lost 4 bases, J lost 3 bases, and 16 bases lay in between. There are 15 residues in the CDR3. Germline CDR1 MDHEN, CDR2 SYDVKM. CDR3 region: CASSSAGTLFYEQYF. The DNA of the CDR3 is TGTGCCAGCAGTTCAGCCGGGACTTTATTCTACGAGCAGTACTTC.

The chain combines TRBV21-1 with TRBJ2-7; the table's TRBD2 call for D was not verified on the DNA. TRBV21-1 is a recognized pseudogene. The CDR3 totals 19 residues. The CDR3 sequence: CASSKAGGAILAGSYEQYF. The CDR3 DNA reads TGTGCCAGCAGCAAAGCGGGAGGAGCGATACTAGCGGGGTCCTACGAGCAGTACTTC.

This chain joins TRBV5-1 and TRBJ1-3; the D is unclear. V dropped 0 bases and J dropped 4 bases, with 8 bases sitting between them. Per the germline V gene, CDR1 is SGHRS and CDR2 is YFSETQ. The length of the CDR3 is 14 residues. The DNA of the CDR3 is TGCGCCAGCAGCTTGGGACAATCCGGAAACACCATATATTTT. Amino acid sequence: CASSLGQSGNTIYF.

The chain links TRBV18 to TRBJ1-6; D remains ambiguous. The CDR3 loop spans 15 amino acids. The germline CDR1 and CDR2 sequences are KGHSH and LQKENI. The germline V and J ends were trimmed by 3 bases and 5 bases, with 11 bases remaining between them. DNA for the CDR3: TGTGCCAGCTCACCGCTAGGCGGGGATAATTCACCCCTCCACTTT. Translating it yields CASSPLGGDNSPLHF.

This chain's CDR3 is CSVERPGTSGRESYNEQFF. CDR3 nucleotide sequence: TGCAGCGTTGAACGTCCCGGGACTAGCGGGAGAGAGTCCTACAATGAGCAGTTCTTC. The chain uses TRBV29-1 and TRBJ2-1, with 14 bases fitting TRBD2. From germline, CDR1 is SQVTM and CDR2 ANQGSEA. This CDR3 is built from 19 residues. The V and J ends lost 2 bases and 1 base, in that order; junction bases with no gene match: 10.

V and J are TRBV15 and TRBJ2-7; D unresolved. This CDR3 region has 14 residues. The germline V gene encodes CDR1 LNHNV and CDR2 YYDKDF (reference sequence). The V and J ends lost 2 bases and 0 bases respectively, with 8 bases between them. CDR3 DNA sequence: TGTGCCACCAGCAGACCCGGTACCTCCTACGAGCAGTACTTC. Its translation is CATSRPGTSYEQYF.

The J gene is TRBJ1-2, the V gene TRBV5-4; 7 bases align to TRBD1. Germline lookup yields CDR1 SGHNT and CDR2 YYREEE (reference sequence). The CDR3 has 16 amino acids. V dropped 4 bases and J dropped 0; count of bases not matched to a gene: 9. Here the CDR3 reads CASSPRDRLPNYGYTF. DNA of the CDR3: TGTGCCAGCAGCCCCCGGGACAGACTTCCTAACTATGGCTACACCTTC.

This clone was detected only once. The V gene is TRBV12-5, the J gene TRBJ2-3; 7 bases map to TRBD1. Germline CDR1 and CDR2: LGHNT and FRNRAP. After removal of 5 bases from V and 7 bases from J, the junction contained 9 bases not matched to a gene. This CDR3 region has 14 residues. For the CDR3, the DNA is TGTGCTAGTGGTCAGGCCCGGGACAGTCATACGCAGTATTTT. Translation: CASGQARDSHTQYF.